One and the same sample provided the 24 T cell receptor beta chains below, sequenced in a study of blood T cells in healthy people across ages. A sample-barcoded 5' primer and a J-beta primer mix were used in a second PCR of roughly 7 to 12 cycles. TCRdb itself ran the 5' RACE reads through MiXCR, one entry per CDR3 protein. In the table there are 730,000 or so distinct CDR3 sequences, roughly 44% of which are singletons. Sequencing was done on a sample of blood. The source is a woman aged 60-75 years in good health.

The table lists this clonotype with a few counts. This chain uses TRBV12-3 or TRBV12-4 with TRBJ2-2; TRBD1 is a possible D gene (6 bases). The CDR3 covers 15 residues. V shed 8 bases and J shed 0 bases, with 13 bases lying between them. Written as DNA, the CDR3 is TGTGCCAGCCTTAGGGGACACGCGAACACCGGGGAGCTGTTTTTT. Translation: CASLRGHANTGELFF.

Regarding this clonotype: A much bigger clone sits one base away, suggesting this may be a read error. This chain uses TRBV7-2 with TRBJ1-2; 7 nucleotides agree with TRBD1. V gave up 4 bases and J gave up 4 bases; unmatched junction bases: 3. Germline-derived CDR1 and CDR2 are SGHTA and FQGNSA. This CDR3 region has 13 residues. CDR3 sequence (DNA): TGTGCCAGCAGCTCGGACAGGTTCTATGGCTACACCTTC. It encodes CASSSDRFYGYTF. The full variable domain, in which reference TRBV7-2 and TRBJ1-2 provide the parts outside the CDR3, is GAGVSQSPSNKVTEKGKDVELRCDPISGHTALYWYRQSLGQGLEFLIYFQGNSAPDKSGLPSDRFSAERTGGSVSTLTIQRTQQEDSAVYLCASSSDRFYGYTFGSGTRLTVV.

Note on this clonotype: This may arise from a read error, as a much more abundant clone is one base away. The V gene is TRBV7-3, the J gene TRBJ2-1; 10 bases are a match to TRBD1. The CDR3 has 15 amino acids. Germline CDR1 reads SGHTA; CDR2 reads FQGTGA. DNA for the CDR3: TGTGCCAGCAGCGAGACAGGGGGCTCCTACAATGAGCGGTTCTTC. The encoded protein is CASSETGGSYNERFF.

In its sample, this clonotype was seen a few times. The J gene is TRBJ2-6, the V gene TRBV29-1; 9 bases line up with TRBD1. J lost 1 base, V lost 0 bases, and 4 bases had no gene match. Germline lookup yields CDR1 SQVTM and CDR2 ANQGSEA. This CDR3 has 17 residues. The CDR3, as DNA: TGCAGCGTTGAAGACGGGACAGGGATGTCTGGGGCCAACGTCCTGACTTTC. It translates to CSVEDGTGMSGANVLTF.

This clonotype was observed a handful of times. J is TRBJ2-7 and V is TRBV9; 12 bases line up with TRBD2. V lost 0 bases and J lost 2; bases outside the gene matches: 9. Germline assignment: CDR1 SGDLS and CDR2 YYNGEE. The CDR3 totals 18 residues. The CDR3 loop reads CASSVASSGLAGTYEQYF. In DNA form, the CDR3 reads TGTGCCAGCAGCGTAGCCTCTTCGGGACTAGCGGGTACCTACGAGCAGTACTTC.

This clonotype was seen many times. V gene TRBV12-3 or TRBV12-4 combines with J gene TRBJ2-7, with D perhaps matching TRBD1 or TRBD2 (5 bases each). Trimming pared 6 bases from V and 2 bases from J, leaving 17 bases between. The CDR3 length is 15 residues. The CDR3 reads CASSPGLTGTYEQYF. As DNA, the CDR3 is TGTGCCAGCAGCCCGGGGTTAACAGGCACCTACGAGCAGTACTTC.

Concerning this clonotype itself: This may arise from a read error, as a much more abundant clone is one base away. The CDR3 region is CSVEGGTGRIPDEQYF. The CDR3 nucleotides are TGCAGCGTTGAAGGGGGGACAGGGAGAATTCCCGACGAGCAGTACTTC. The J gene is TRBJ2-7, the V gene TRBV29-1; 9 positions match TRBD1. Losses at the gene ends were 1 base for V and 5 bases for J; bases not matched to a gene: 12. Germline lookup yields CDR1 SQVTM and CDR2 ANQGSEA. The CDR3 has 16 residues.

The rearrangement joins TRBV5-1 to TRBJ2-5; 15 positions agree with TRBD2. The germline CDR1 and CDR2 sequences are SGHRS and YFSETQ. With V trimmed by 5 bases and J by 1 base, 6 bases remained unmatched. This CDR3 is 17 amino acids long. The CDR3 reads CASSRGLAGGSQETQYF. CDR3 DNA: TGCGCCAGCAGTCGTGGACTAGCGGGAGGGAGCCAAGAGACCCAGTACTTC.

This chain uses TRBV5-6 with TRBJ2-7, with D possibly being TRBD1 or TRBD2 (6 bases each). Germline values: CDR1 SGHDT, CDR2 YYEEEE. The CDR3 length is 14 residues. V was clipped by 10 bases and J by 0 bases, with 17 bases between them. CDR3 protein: CAGNRGTSSYEQYF. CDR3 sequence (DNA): TGTGCCGGTAACCGCGGGACAAGCTCCTACGAGCAGTACTTC.

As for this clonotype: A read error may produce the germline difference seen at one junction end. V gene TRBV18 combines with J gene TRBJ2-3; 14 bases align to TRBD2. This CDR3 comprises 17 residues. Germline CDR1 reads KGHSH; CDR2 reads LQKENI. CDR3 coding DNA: TGTGCCAGCTCCCCACCGGGACTAGCGGGGGTAACAGATACGCAGTATTTT. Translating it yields CASSPPGLAGVTDTQYF.

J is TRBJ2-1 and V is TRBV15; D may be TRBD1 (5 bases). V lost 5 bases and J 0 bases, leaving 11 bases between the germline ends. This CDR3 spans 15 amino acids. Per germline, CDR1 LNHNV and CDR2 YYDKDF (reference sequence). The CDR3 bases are TGTGCCACCAGCGGGAAGGGGTACTCCTACAATGAGCAGTTCTTC. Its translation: CATSGKGYSYNEQFF.

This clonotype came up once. CDR3 residues: CASRKHSAGASANTQYF. CDR3 DNA: TGTGCCAGCAGAAAACACTCAGCGGGAGCGTCTGCAAATACGCAGTACTTC. The genes are TRBV6-2 or TRBV6-3 and TRBJ2-5, with 8 bases that match TRBD2. This CDR3 has 17 residues. Germline lookup yields CDR1 MNHEY and CDR2 SVGEGT. J lost 11 bases, V lost 6 bases, and 23 bases had no gene match.

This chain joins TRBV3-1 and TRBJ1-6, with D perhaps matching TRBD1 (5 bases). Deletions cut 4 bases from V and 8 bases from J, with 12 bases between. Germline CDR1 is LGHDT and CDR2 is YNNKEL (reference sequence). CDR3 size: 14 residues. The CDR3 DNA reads TGTGCCAGCAGCCTCGGGAGGGGCTATTCACCCCTCCACTTT. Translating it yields CASSLGRGYSPLHF.

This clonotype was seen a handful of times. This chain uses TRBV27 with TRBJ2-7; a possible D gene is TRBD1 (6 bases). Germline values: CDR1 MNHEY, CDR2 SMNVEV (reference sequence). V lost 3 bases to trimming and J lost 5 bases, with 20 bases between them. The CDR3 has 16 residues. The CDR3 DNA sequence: TGTGCCAGCAGTTTTGAAAGGGGGTCTTCCCCCAACGAGCAGTACTTC. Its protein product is CASSFERGSSPNEQYF.

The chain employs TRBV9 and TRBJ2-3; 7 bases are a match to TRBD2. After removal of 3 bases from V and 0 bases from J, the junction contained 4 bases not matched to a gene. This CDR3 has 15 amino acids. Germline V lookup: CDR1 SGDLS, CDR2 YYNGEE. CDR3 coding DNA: TGTGCCAGCAGCGCAAGTAGCGGGAGCACAGATACGCAGTATTTT. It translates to CASSASSGSTDTQYF.

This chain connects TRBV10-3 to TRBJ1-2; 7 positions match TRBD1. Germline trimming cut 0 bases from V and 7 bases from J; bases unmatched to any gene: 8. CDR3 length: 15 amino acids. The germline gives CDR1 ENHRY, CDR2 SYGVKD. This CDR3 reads CAISESGTVGGGYTF. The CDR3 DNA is TGTGCCATCAGTGAGTCGGGGACAGTGGGCGGTGGCTACACCTTC.

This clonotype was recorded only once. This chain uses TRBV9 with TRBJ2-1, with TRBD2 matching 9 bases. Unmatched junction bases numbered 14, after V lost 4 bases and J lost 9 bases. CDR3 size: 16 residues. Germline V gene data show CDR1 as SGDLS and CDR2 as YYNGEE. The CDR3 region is CASSSLVRTSDGEQFF. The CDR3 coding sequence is TGTGCCAGCAGCTCCCTCGTTCGGACTAGCGATGGTGAGCAGTTCTTC.

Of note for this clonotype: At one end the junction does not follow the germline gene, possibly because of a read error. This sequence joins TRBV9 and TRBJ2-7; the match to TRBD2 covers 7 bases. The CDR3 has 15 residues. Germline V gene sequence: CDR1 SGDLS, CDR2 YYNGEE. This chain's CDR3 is CAGSGERGASYEQYF. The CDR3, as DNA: TGTGCCGGCAGCGGTGAGCGGGGAGCTTCCTACGAGCAGTACTTC.

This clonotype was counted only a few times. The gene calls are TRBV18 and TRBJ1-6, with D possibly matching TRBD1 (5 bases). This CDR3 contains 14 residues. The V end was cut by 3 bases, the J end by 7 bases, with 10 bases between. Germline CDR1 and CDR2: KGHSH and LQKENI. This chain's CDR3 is CASSPGTGNSPLHF. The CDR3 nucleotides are TGTGCCAGCTCACCCGGGACGGGGAATTCACCCCTCCACTTT.

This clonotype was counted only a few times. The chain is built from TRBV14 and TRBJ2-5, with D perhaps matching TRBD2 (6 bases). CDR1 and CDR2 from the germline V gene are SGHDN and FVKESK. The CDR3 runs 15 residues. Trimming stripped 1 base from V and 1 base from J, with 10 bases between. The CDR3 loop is CASSQVLATQETQYF. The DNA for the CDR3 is TGTGCCAGCAGCCAAGTTCTAGCGACCCAAGAGACCCAGTACTTC.

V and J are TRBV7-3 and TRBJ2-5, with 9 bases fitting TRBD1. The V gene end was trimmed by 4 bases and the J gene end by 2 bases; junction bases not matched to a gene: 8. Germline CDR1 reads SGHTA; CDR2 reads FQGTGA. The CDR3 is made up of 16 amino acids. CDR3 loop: CASSSPTGQGQETQYF. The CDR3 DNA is TGTGCCAGCAGCTCCCCAACTGGACAGGGGCAAGAGACCCAGTACTTC.

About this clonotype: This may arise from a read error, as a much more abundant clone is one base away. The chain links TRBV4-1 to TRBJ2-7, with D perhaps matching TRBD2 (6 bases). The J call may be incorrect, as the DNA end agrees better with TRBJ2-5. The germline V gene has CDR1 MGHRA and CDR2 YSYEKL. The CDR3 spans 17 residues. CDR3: CASSQDITSRRGETQYF. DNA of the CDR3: TGCGCCAGCAGCCAAGATATAACTAGCAGGAGGGGAGAGACCCAGTACTTC.

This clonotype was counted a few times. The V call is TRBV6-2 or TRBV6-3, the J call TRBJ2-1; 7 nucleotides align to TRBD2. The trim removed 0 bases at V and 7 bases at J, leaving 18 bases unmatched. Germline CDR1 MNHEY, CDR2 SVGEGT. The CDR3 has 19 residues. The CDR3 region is CASSYSILFFRRENNEQFF. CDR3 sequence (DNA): TGTGCCAGCAGTTACTCGATTCTATTTTTTCGGCGGGAGAATAATGAGCAGTTCTTC.

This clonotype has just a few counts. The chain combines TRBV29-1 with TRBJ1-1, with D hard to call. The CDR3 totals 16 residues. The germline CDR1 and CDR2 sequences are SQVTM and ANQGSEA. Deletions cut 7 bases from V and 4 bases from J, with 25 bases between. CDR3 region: CSGMRWASQSGTEAFF. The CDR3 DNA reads TGCAGCGGAATGAGGTGGGCATCCCAATCGGGCACTGAAGCTTTCTTT. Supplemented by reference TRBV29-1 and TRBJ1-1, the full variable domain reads SAVISQKPSRDICQRGTSLTIQCQVDSQVTMMFWYRQQPGQSLTLIATANQGSEATYESGFVIDKFPISRPNLTFSTLTVSNMSPEDSSIYLCSGMRWASQSGTEAFFGQGTRLTVV.